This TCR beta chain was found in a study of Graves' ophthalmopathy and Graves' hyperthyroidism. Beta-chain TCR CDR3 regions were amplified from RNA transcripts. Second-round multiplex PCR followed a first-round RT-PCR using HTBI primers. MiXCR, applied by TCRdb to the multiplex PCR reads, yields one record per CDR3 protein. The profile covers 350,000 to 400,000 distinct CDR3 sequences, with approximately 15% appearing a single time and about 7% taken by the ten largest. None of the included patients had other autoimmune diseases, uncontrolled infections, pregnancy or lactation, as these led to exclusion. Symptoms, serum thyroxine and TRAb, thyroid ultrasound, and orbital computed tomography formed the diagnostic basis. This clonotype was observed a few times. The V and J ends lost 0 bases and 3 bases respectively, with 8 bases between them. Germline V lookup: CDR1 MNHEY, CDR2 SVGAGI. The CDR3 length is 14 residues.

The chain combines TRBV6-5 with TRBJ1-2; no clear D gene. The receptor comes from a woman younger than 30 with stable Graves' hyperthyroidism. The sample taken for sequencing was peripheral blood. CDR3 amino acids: CASSYSTGDYGYTF. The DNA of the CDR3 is TGTGCCAGCAGTTACTCGACTGGGGACTATGGCTACACCTTC.